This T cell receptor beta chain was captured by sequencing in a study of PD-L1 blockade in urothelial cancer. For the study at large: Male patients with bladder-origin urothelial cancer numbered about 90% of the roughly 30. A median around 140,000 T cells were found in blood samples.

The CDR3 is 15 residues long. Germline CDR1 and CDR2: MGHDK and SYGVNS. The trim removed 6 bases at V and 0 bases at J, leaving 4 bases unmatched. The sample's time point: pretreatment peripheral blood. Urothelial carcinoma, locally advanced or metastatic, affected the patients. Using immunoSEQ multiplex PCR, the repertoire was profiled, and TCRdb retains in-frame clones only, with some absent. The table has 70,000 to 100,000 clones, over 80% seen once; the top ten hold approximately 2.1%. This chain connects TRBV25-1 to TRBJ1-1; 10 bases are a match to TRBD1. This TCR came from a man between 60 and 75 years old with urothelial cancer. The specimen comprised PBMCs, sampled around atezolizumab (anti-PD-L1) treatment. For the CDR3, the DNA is TGTGCCAGCAGGGAGGGACAGGGGATGAACACTGAAGCTTTCTTT. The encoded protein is CASREGQGMNTEAFF.